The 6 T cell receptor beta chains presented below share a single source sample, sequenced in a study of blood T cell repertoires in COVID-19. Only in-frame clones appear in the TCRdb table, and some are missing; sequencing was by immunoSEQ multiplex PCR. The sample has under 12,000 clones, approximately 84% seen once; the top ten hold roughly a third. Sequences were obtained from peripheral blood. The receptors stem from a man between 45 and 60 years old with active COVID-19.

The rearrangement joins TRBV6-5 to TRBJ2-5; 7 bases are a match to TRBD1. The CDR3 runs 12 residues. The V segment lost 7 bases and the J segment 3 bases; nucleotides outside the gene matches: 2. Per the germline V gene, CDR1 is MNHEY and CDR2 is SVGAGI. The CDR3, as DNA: TGTGCCAGCAATACAGGGGAAGAGACCCAGTACTTC. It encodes CASNTGEETQYF.

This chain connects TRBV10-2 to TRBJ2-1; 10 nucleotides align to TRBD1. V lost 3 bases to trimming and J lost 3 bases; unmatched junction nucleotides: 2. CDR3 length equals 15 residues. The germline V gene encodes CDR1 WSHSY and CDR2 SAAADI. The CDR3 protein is CASSDRDRGYNEQFF. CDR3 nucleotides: TGCGCCAGCAGTGACCGGGACAGGGGCTACAATGAGCAGTTCTTC.

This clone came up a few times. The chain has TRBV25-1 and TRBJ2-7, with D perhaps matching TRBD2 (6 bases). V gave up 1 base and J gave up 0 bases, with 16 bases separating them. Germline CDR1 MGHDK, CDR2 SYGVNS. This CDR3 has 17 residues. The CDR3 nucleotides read TGTGCCAGCAGTGAATGGACCGGAGGGGATACCTCCTACGAGCAGTACTTC. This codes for CASSEWTGGDTSYEQYF.

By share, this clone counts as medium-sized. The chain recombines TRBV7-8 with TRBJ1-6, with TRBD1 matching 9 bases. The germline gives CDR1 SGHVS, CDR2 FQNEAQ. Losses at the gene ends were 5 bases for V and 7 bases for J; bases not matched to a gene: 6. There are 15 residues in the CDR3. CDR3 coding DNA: TGTGCCAGCAGCACGGACAGGGGACTAAATTCACCCCTCCACTTT. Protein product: CASSTDRGLNSPLHF.

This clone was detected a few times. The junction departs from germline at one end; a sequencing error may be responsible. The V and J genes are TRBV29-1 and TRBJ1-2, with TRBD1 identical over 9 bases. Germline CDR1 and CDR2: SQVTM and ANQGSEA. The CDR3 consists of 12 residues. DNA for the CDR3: TGCAGCGTTGAAGAGGGACAGGGACCCGTACCCTTC. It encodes CSVEEGQGPVPF. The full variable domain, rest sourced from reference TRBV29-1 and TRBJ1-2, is SAVISQKPSRDICQRGTSLTIQCQVDSQVTMMFWYRQQPGQSLTLIATANQGSEATYESGFVIDKFPISRPNLTFSTLTVSNMSPEDSSIYLCSVEEGQGPVPFGSGTRLTVV.

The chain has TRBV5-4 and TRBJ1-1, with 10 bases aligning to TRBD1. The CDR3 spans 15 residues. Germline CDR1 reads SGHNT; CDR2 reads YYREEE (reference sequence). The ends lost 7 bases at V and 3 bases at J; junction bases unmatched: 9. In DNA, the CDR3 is TGTGCCAGCGGACCGGGACAGGGGCTTGACACTGAAGCTTTCTTT. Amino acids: CASGPGQGLDTEAFF.